The TCR beta chain under discussion was sequenced for a study of blood T cell repertoires in COVID-19. The J segment lost 7 bases and the V segment lost 5 bases, leaving 18 bases of the junction unmatched. The germline gives CDR1 SGHAT, CDR2 FQNNGV. CDR3 length: 18 residues. Study processing details: Reference gene primer amplification gave nucleated cell count estimates. Profiling relied on immunoSEQ multiplex PCR, and the TCRdb table lists in-frame clones only, not all of them. V and J calls and clone size come straight from that table; D and trimming were deduced from the DNA. The table has 70,000 to 80,000 clones, approximately 87% seen once.

This TCR was sampled from a man older than 75 in a cohort sampled during active COVID-19. The sequenced sample consisted of peripheral blood. This chain joins TRBV11-2 and TRBJ2-2, with 8 bases identical to TRBD1. CDR3 amino acids: CASSLPSRDRWQDGELFF. CDR3 nucleotide sequence: TGTGCCAGCAGCCTACCCAGCCGGGACAGGTGGCAAGACGGGGAGCTGTTTTTT.